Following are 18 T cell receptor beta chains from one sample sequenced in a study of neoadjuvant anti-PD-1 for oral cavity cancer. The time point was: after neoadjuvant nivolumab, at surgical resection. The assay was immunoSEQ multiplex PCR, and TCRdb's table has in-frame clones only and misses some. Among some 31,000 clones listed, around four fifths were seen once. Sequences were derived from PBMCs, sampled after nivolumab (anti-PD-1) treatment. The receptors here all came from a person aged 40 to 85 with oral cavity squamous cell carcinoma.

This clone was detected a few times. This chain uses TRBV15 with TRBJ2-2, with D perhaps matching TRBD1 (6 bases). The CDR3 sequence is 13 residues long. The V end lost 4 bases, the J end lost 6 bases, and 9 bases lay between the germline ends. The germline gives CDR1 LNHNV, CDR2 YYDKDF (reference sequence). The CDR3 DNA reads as TGTGCCACCAGCATTACAGGGCCCGGGGAGCTGTTTTTT. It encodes CATSITGPGELFF.

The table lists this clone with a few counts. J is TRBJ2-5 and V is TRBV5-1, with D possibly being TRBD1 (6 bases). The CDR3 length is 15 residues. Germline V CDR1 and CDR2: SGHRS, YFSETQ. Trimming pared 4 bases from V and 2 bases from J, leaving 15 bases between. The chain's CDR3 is CASSLGTSTQETQYF. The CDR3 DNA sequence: TGCGCCAGCAGCCTAGGGACAAGTACTCAAGAGACCCAGTACTTC.

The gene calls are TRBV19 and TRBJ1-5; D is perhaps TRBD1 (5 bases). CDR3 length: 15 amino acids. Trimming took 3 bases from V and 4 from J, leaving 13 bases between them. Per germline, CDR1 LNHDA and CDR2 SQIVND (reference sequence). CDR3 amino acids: CASSMSRAGNQPQHF. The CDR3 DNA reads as TGTGCCAGTAGTATGTCCAGGGCCGGAAATCAGCCCCAGCATTTT.

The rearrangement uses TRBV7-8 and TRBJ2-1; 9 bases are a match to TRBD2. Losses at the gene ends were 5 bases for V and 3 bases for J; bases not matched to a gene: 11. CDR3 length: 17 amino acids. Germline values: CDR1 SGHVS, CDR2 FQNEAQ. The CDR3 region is CASSITGLAGNYNEQFF. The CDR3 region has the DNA TGTGCCAGCAGCATAACGGGGCTAGCGGGGAACTACAATGAGCAGTTCTTC.

CDR3 DNA: TGCGCCAGCAGCCCGCACCGGGACAGCTCCTACGAGCAGTACTTC. Protein sequence: CASSPHRDSSYEQYF. The chain is built from TRBV4-3 and TRBJ2-7; 7 positions match TRBD1. The trim removed 4 bases at V and 0 bases at J, leaving 6 bases unmatched. The CDR3 has 15 amino acids. Per the germline V gene, CDR1 is LGHNA and CDR2 is YSLEER.

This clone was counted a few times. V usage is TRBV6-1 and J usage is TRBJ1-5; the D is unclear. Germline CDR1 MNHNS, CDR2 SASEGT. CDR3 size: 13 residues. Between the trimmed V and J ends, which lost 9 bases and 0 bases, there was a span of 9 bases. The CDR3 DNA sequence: TGTGCCAGTATTGATCATAGCAATCAGCCCCAGCATTTT. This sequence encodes CASIDHSNQPQHF.

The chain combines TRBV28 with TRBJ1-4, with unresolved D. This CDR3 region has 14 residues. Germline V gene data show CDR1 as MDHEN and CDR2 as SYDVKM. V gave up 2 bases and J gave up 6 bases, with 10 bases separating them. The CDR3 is CASSLTNQHEKLFF. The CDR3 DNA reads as TGTGCCAGCAGTTTAACCAATCAGCATGAAAAACTGTTTTTT.

The chain's CDR3 is CASSKKDRNTEAFF. For the CDR3, the DNA is TGTGCCAGCAGCAAAAAAGACAGGAACACTGAAGCTTTCTTT. The chain recombines TRBV21-1 with TRBJ1-1; TRBD1 was called by the table and not checked on the DNA. TRBV21-1 is classified as a pseudogene. This CDR3 is 14 amino acids long.

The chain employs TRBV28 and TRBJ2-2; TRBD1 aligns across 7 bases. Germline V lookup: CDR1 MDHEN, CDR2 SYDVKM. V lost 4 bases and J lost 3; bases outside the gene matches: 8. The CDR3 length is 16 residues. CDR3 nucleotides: TGTGCCAGCAGTTACGCTGGACAGGCCTACACCGGGGAGCTGTTTTTT. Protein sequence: CASSYAGQAYTGELFF.

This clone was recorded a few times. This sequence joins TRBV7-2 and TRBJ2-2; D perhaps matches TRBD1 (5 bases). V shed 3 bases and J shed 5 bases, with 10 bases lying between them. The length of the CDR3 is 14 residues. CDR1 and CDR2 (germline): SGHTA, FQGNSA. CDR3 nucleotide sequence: TGTGCCAGCAGCTTTCTCAGGGTAACCGGGGAGCTGTTTTTT. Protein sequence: CASSFLRVTGELFF.

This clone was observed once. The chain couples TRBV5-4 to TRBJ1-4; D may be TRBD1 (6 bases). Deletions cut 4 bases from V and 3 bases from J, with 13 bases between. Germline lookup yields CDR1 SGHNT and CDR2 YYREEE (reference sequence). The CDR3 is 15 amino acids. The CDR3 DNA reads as TGTGCCAGCAGCGCCTACAGGGAGGCTAATGAAAAACTGTTTTTT. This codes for CASSAYREANEKLFF. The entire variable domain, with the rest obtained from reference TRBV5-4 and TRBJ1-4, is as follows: ETGVTQSPTHLIKTRGQQVTLRCSSQSGHNTVSWYQQALGQGPQFIFQYYREEENGRGNFPPRFSGLQFPNYSSELNVNALELDDSALYLCASSAYREANEKLFFGSGTQLSVL.

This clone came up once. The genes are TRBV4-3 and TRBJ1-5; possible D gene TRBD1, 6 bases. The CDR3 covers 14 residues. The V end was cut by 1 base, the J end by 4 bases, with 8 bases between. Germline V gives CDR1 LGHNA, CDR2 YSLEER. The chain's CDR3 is CASSQGTENQPQHF. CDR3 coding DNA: TGCGCCAGCAGCCAAGGGACAGAGAATCAGCCCCAGCATTTT.

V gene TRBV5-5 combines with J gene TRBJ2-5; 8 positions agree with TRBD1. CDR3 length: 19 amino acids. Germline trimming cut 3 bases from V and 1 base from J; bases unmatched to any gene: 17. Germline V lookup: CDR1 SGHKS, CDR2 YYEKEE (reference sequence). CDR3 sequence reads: CASSSPSMVRGLGQETQYF. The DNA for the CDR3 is TGTGCCAGCAGCTCCCCCTCGATGGTCAGGGGGCTCGGCCAAGAGACCCAGTACTTC. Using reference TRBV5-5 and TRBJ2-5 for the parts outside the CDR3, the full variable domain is DAGVTQSPTHLIKTRGQQVTLRCSPISGHKSVSWYQQVLGQGPQFIFQYYEKEERGRGNFPDRFSARQFPNYSSELNVNALLLGDSALYLCASSSPSMVRGLGQETQYFGPGTRLLVL.

In DNA form, the CDR3 reads TGTGCCAGCAGCTTAACTTGGGACCACTACGAGCAGTACTTC. Translation: CASSLTWDHYEQYF. The genes are TRBV7-2 and TRBJ2-7, with D tentatively TRBD1 or TRBD2 (5 bases each). Germline V gives CDR1 SGHTA, CDR2 FQGNSA. This CDR3 is built from 14 residues. V was shortened by 2 bases and J by 3 bases, with 11 bases between the two germline ends.

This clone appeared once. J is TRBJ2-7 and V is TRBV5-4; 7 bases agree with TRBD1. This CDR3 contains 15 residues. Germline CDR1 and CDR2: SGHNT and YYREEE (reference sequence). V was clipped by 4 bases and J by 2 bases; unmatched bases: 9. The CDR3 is CASSGPGRGTYEQYF. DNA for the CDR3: TGTGCCAGCAGCGGTCCCGGCAGGGGGACCTACGAGCAGTACTTC.

DNA of the CDR3: TGTGCCAGCAGCTCCAGGACAGGGAGGGTGATCACTGAAGCTTTCTTT. This codes for CASSSRTGRVITEAFF. V and J are TRBV7-9 and TRBJ1-1; 8 nucleotides match TRBD1. In germline, CDR1 is SEHNR, CDR2 FQNEAQ (reference sequence). This CDR3 spans 16 amino acids. V trimming: 4 bases; J trimming: 4 bases; junction bases outside the gene matches: 11.

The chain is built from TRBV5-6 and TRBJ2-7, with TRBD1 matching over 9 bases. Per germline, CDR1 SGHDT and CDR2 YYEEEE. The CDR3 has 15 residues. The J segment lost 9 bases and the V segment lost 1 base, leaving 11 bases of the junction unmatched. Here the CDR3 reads CASSLRQGGPFGQYF. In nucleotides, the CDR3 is TGTGCCAGCAGCTTGCGACAGGGGGGCCCTTTTGGGCAGTACTTC.

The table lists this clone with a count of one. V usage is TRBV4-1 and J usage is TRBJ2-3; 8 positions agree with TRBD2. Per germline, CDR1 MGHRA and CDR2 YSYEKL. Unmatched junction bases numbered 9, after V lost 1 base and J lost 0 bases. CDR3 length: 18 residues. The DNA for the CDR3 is TGCGCCAGCAGCCAAGTAGTGCGCCGGGGGGGCAGCACAGATACGCAGTATTTT. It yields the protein CASSQVVRRGGSTDTQYF.